Listed below are T cell receptor beta chains from one sample, sequenced in a study of blood T cell repertoires in COVID-19. TCRdb's table, derived via immunoSEQ multiplex PCR, lists solely in-frame clones and lacks some. The data contain about 380,000 clones, 75% to 90% of them singletons. Sequences were obtained from peripheral blood. The receptors were gathered from a woman aged 18 to 35 with acute or convalescent COVID-19. The CDR3 runs from the conserved cysteine through the conserved F or W. The D gene is left open where the match is weak. Size is stated for part of the rows, as once, few or many counts, or as a class when the clone is expanded.

TRBJ2-7 TRBV9 - - TGTGCCAGCAGCCCGAGGGCGTGGCAGGGGGGTAACGAGCAGTACTTC CASSPRAWQGGNEQYF
TRBJ1-1 TRBV19 - - TGTGCCAGTAGTAAAAACCGGGACACTGAAGCTTTCTTT CASSKNRDTEAFF
TRBJ2-6 TRBV11-2 TRBD1 once TGTGCCAGCAGCTTAGACCGGGACAGGGTGAGCCCTGGGGCCAACGTCCTGACTTTC CASSLDRDRVSPGANVLTF
TRBJ2-7 TRBV5-6 - - TGTGCCAGCAGCTTGGAAGGAGGCATTAGCTCCTACGAGCAGTACTTC CASSLEGGISSYEQYF
TRBJ2-3 TRBV27 - - TGTGCCAGCAGTTCCATGGCAGGAGATACGCAGTATTTT CASSSMAGDTQYF
TRBJ2-7 TRBV6-5 TRBD1 - TGTGCCAGCAGGAAGTGGGGACAGGGGGTCTACGAGCAGTACTTC CASRKWGQGVYEQYF
TRBJ1-1 TRBV5-1 - once TGCGCCAGCAGCTCCGCGGGACACACTGAAGCTTTCTTT CASSSAGHTEAFF
TRBJ2-3 TRBV2 TRBD2 - TGTGCCAGCAGTGAATGGGAGGGGCAGTATTTT CASSEWEGQYF
TRBJ1-5 TRBV19 - - TGTGCCAGTAGAGACCACGGCGGGGGACGGCAGCCCCAGCATTTT CASRDHGGGRQPQHF
TRBJ2-5 TRBV4-1 TRBD2 - TGCGCCAGCAGCCCTCCTAGCGGGAGAAACCAAGAGACCCAGTACTTC CASSPPSGRNQETQYF
TRBJ2-1 TRBV5-5 TRBD1 few TGTGCCAGCAGCTTGGGGCCCGGACAGGGGGCTCGTAATGAGCAGTTCTTC CASSLGPGQGARNEQFF